This T cell receptor (beta chain) is from a study of post-analysis software for immune sequencing data (dated by TCRdb to 2015 to 2017). Study-level background: Relapsing-remitting, secondary progressive and progressive-relapsing multiple sclerosis were recorded as disease courses, and subtype annotation was lacking for some patients. A subset of samples was prepared in parallel using single-end sample barcoding, then pooled and co-amplified after Illumina adapter ligation. The patient repertoires were set against eleven to twelve previously published healthy control repertoires from donors whose ages ranged from about 6 to 25 years. The investigation overall reported the following: Multiple sclerosis patients had significantly lower normalized Chao1 diversity than controls, a result that suggests substantial peripheral T-cell clonal expansion. Roughly 5 TRBV segments, including TRBV5-6, TRBV5-1 and TRBV20-1, were significantly more frequent in patients than controls. Direct clustering with F measure revealed strong co-clustering of samples prepared in the same batch, which led to a batch-effect correction. The multiple sclerosis patient group was slightly younger than the control group.

Library generation was performed with PCR. The sequencing machine was an Illumina HiSeq 2500. To reduce PCR and sequencing biases, unique molecular identifiers were incorporated into the TCR beta cDNA libraries. Roughly 500,000 cDNA molecules were obtained for every 1 to 10 million input T cells, so each molecule roughly corresponded to one T cell. The patient libraries were prepared and sequenced using the same protocol as the earlier healthy control dataset. Samples belonging to the same batch were prepared together, multiplexed and sequenced on a shared HiSeq lane. Turning to the authors' computational methods: Raw barcoded reads were processed with MIGEC, discarding single-read molecular identifier groups before consensus assembly and CDR3 extraction. VDJtools was used for post-analysis of the clonotype tables, with diversity normalized by down-sampling every dataset to the smallest sample size. In repertoire overlap clustering, CDR3 amino acid sequences, but not nucleotide sequences, were matched to correct batch-related cross-sample contamination. Starting from the raw public reads, TCRdb applied fastp trimming at Q25, assembled clones with MiXCR and retained in-frame beta chains. Entries that share a CDR3 protein sequence are merged under the most common genes and DNA. None of the V and J calls come from the authors' own analysis; TCRdb made them. The sample has hundreds of thousands of distinct CDR3 sequences on record, roughly 27% of them singletons. The ten largest clones represent approximately 0.55% of the sample.

CDR1 and CDR2 are read off the germline V gene as MRHNA and SNTAGT. Trimming costs V 6 bases and J 8 bases, and their ends lie 13 bases apart. The CDR3 holds 13 amino acids from the cysteine to the phenylalanine. Only CDR3 DNA is held: 39 bases, read in frame from base 1. In the case of this clonotype: There is no known antigen for this receptor. Per-base quality was not reported, and no clone a single base away is much larger than it.

TCR beta repertoires were profiled from peripheral blood of over 10 young patients with multiple sclerosis to demonstrate the VDJtools post-analysis software. Multiple sclerosis patients were children and adolescents aged about 6 to 16 years. Sample: blood. This sequence originates from a girl aged 5 to 17 with multiple sclerosis. The chain is made from TRBV6-4 and TRBJ1-4; 6 matching bases give a weak D call of TRBD1. CDR3 region: CASRESRGEKLFF. The sequenced DNA is TGTGCCAGCAGGGAGAGCAGGGGCGAAAAACTGTTTTTT.